Sequencing of this T cell receptor beta chain was carried out in a study of siplizumab effects on memory and regulatory T cells. Notes on the study in general: Naive T cells looked more diverse than memory cells and looked like major alloresponse contributors.

Measured with immunoSEQ multiplex PCR; TCRdb has only the in-frame clones, and not every one. The sample consists of 70,000 to 100,000 clones, over 85% of them appearing once. In the case of this clone: The antigen is unknown.

This receptor was identified in a human donor in good health. Source material: CD8+ T cells sorted from blood.

DNA of the CDR3: TGTGCCAGCAGTTTATTGGACAGGGTCGACAATGAGCAGTTCTTC. Residues: CASSLLDRVDNEQFF. The chain has TRBV27 and TRBJ2-1, with 8 bases that match TRBD1. The CDR3 is 15 amino acids. In germline, CDR1 is MNHEY, CDR2 SMNVEV (reference sequence). With 1 base clipped from V and 5 bases from J, the junction kept 4 bases outside the gene matches.